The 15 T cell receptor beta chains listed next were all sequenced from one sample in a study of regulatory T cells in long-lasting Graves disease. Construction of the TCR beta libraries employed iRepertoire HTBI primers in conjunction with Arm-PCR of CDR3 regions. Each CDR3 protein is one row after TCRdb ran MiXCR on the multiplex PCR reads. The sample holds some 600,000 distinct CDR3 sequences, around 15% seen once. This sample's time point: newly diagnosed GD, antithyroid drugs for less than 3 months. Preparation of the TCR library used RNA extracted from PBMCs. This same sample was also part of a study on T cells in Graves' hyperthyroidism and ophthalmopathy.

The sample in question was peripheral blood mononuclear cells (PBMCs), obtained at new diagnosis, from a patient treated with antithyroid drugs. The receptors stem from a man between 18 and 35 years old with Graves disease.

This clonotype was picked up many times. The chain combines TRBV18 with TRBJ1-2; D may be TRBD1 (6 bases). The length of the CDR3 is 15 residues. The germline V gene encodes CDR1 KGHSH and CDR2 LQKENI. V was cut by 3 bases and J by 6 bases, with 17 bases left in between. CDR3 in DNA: TGTGCCAGCTCACCCTCTCTACAGGGATTTGATGGCTACACCTTC. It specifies CASSPSLQGFDGYTF.

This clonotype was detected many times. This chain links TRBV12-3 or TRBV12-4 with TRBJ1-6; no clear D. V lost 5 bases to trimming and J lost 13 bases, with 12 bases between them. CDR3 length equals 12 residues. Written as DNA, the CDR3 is TGTGCCAGCAGTCGAGCCGGACCCCCCCTCCACTTT. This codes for CASSRAGPPLHF.

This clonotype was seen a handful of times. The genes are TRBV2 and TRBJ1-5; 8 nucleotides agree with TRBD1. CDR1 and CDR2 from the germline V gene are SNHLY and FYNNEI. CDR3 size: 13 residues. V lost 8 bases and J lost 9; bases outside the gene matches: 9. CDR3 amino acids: CASHGQGFGPQHF. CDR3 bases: TGTGCCAGCCATGGACAGGGCTTTGGGCCCCAGCATTTT.

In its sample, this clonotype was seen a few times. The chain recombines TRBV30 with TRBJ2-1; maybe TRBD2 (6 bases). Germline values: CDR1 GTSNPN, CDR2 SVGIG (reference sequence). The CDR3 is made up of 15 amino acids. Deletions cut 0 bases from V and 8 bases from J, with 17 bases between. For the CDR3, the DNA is TGTGCCTGGAGTGTACTTGGGGGAGGCAGGGATGAGCAGTTCTTC. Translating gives CAWSVLGGGRDEQFF.

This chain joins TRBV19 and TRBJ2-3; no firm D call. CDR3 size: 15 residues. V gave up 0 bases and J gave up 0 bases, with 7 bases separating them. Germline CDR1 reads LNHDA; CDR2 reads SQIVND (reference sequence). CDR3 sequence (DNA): TGTGCCAGTAGTATAGAGGGCACCAGCACAGATACGCAGTATTTT. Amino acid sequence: CASSIEGTSTDTQYF. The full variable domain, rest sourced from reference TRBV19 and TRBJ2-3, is DGGITQSPKYLFRKEGQNVTLSCEQNLNHDAMYWYRQDPGQGLRLIYYSQIVNDFQKGDIAEGYSVSREKKESFPLTVTSAQKNPTAFYLCASSIEGTSTDTQYFGPGTRLTVL.

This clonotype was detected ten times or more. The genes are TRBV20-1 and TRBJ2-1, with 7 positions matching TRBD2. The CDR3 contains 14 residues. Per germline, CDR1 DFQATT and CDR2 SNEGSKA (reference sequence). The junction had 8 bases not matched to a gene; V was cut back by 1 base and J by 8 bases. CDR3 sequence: CSARVPGGMDEQFF. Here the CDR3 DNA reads TGCAGTGCTAGAGTGCCGGGAGGTATGGATGAGCAGTTCTTC.

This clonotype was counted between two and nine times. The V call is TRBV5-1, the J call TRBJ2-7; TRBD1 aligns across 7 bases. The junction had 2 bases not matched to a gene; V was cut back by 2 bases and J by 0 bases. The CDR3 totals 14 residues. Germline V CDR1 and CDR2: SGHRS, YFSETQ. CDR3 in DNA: TGCGCCAGCAGCTTTAAGGGGGCCTCCTACGAGCAGTACTTC. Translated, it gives CASSFKGASYEQYF.

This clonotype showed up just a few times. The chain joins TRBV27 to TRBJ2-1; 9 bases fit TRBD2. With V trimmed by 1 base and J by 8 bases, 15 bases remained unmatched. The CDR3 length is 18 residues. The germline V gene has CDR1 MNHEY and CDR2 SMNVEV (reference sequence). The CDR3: CASSLLASGILGRDEQFF. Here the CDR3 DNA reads TGTGCCAGCAGTTTATTGGCTAGCGGGATCTTAGGTCGGGATGAGCAGTTCTTC.

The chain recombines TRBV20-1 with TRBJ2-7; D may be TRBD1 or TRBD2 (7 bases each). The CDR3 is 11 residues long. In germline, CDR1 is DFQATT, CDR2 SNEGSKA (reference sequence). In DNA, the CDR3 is TGCGGGGGGGCAGGGGGTTACGAGCAGTACTTC. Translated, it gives CGGAGGYEQYF.

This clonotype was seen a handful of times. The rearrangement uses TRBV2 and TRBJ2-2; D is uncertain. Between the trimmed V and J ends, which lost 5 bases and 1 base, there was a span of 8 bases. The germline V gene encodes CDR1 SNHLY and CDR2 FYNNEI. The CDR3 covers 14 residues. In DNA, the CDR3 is TGTGCCAGCAGTAGTGAATTGAACACCGGGGAGCTGTTTTTT. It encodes CASSSELNTGELFF. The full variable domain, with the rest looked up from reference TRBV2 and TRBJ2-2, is EPEVTQTPSHQVTQMGQEVILRCVPISNHLYFYWYRQILGQKVEFLVSFYNNEISEKSEIFDDQFSVERPDGSNFTLKIRSTKLEDSAMYFCASSSELNTGELFFGEGSRLTVL.

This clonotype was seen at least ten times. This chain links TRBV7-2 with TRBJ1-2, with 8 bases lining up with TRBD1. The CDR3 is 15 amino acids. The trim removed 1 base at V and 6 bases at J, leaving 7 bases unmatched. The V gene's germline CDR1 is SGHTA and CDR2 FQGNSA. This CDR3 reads CASSLVSAGGHGYTF. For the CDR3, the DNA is TGTGCCAGCAGCTTAGTATCGGCAGGGGGCCATGGCTACACCTTC.

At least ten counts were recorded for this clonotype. CDR3 amino acids: CASSLHGLAGETQYF. The CDR3 region has the DNA TGTGCCAGCAGCTTACATGGGCTAGCGGGAGAGACCCAGTACTTC. V and J are TRBV11-2 and TRBJ2-5; the match to TRBD2 covers 8 bases. Germline CDR1 and CDR2: SGHAT and FQNNGV. This CDR3 is built from 15 residues. V lost 2 bases and J lost 4; bases outside the gene matches: 6.

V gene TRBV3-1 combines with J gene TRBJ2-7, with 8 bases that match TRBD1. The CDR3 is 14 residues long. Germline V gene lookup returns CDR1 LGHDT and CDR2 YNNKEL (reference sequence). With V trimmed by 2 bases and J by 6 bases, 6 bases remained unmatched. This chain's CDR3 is CASSQRGRGREQYF. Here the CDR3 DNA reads TGTGCCAGCAGCCAACGGGGCAGGGGGCGCGAGCAGTACTTC.

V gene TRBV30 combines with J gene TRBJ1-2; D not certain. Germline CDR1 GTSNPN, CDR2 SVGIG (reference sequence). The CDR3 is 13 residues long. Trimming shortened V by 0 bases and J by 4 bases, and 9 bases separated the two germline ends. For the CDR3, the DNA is TGTGCCTGGAGTGTACTCTTTGGCTATGGCTACACCTTC. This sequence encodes CAWSVLFGYGYTF.

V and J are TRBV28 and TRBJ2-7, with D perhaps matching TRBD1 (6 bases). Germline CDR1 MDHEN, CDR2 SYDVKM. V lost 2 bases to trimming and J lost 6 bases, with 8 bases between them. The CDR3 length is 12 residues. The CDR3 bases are TGTGCCAGCAGTTTAAACAGGGTCGAGCAGTACTTC. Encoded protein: CASSLNRVEQYF.